Sequencing of this T cell receptor (beta chain) was carried out in a study of glioma-infiltrating T cells after dendritic cell vaccination. Study-level information: Autologous tumor lysate-pulsed dendritic cell vaccination was given between the early 2000s and the early 2010s. Autologous tumor lysate was loaded overnight onto monocyte-derived dendritic cells grown about 7 days with IL-4 and GM-CSF.

The time point here: after dendritic cell vaccination, including at tumor progression/relapse. Patients had residual fresh-frozen tumor tissue and more than two years of survival data. V was pared by 0 bases and J by 3 bases, with 3 bases between. The CDR3 is made up of 12 amino acids. Germline V gene data show CDR1 as WSHSY and CDR2 as SAAADI. Overall study findings and caveats: Estimated pretreatment TIL content predicted outcome after dendritic cell vaccination.

Notes on this clone: Antigen unknown.

Generated by immunoSEQ multiplex PCR, the TCRdb table keeps only in-frame clones and is missing some. The sample gives 90,000 to 110,000 clones, 90% of which show up once; roughly 2.8% is in the top ten. Specimen: blood, collected after dendritic cell vaccination. This clonotype was sampled from a human donor with glioblastoma. V gene TRBV10-2 combines with J gene TRBJ2-7; D remains unclear. This CDR3 reads CASSESNYEQYF. In DNA form, the CDR3 reads TGCGCCAGCAGTGAGTCTAACTACGAGCAGTACTTC.